Given below is one T cell receptor (beta chain) in context. The CDR3 is 16 residues long. The trim removed 3 bases at V and 6 bases at J, leaving 9 bases unmatched. Germline V lookup: CDR1 MNHEY, CDR2 SMNVEV (reference sequence). This record comes from a study of blood T cell repertoires in COVID-19. Residents of approximately 25 US areas, aged about 18 to 89 years, made up the participants. Sequenced by immunoSEQ multiplex PCR; TCRdb stores in-frame clones only, minus some. Of about 320,000 clones listed, 90% are singletons. Sequencing was carried out using PBMCs or T cells enriched from blood (not recorded which). The sequence was obtained from a man aged 60-69 years who had recovered from COVID-19. The chain recombines TRBV27 with TRBJ2-1; TRBD2 matches at 9 bases. CDR3 DNA sequence: TGTGCCAGCAGTTTTCGTATAGGACTAGCGTTCAATGAGCAGTTCTTC. It translates to CASSFRIGLAFNEQFF.